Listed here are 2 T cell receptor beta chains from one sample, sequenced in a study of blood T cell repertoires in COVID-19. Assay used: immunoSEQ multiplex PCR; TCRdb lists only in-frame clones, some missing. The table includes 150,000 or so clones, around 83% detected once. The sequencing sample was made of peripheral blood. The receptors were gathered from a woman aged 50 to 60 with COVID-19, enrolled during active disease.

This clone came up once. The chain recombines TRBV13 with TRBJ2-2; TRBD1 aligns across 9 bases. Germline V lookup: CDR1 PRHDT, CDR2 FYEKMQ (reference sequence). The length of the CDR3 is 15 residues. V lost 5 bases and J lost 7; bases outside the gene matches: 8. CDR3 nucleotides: TGTGCCAGCAGCGCCAGGACAGGGGTTCGCGGGGAGCTGTTTTTT. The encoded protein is CASSARTGVRGELFF.

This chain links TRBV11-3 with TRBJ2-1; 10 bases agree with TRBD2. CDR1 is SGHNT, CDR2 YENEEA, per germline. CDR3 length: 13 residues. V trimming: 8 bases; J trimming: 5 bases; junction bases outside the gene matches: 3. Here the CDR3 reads CASGTSGNNEQFF. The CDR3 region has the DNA TGTGCCAGCGGTACTAGCGGGAACAATGAGCAGTTCTTC. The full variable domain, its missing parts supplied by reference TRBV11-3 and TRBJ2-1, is EAGVVQSPRYKIIEKKQPVAFWCNPISGHNTLYWYLQNLGQGPELLIRYENEEAVDDSQLPKDRFSAERLKGVDSTLKIQPAELGDSAVYLCASGTSGNNEQFFGPGTRLTVL.